The T cell receptor beta chain under discussion was sequenced for a study of blood T cell repertoires in COVID-19. Study-wide background: Sites across the United States, Italy and Spain contributed samples from acute and convalescent COVID-19. Nucleic acid was either cDNA or gDNA, and it came from T cells, B-cell-depleted T cells, or PBMCs.

As handled by the study authors: Estimates of nucleated cell counts were drawn from the amplification of reference gene primers. The data were produced by immunoSEQ multiplex PCR, yet TCRdb's version contains in-frame clones alone and is incomplete. That table supplies the V and J calls and clone size; D and trimming were determined from the DNA. The sample records about 430,000 clones, around 90% being singletons. Followed over time, Seattle patients had been enrolled while infection was active. The V gene's germline CDR1 is SGHDT and CDR2 YYEEEE. This CDR3 spans 15 amino acids. Unmatched junction bases numbered 7, after V lost 0 bases and J lost 8 bases.

The specimen sequenced was peripheral blood. This receptor was taken from a man between 18 and 35 years old with COVID-19, enrolled during active disease. V and J are TRBV5-6 and TRBJ2-1; TRBD1 agrees at 8 bases. This chain's CDR3 is CASSLGQGRGDEQFF. DNA for the CDR3: TGTGCCAGCAGCTTGGGACAGGGGCGTGGGGATGAGCAGTTCTTC. Together with reference TRBV5-6 and TRBJ2-1, the CDR3 gives the full variable domain: DAGVTQSPTHLIKTRGQQVTLRCSPKSGHDTVSWYQQALGQGPQFIFQYYEEEERQRGNFPDRFSGHQFPNYSSELNVNALLLGDSALYLCASSLGQGRGDEQFFGPGTRLTVL.